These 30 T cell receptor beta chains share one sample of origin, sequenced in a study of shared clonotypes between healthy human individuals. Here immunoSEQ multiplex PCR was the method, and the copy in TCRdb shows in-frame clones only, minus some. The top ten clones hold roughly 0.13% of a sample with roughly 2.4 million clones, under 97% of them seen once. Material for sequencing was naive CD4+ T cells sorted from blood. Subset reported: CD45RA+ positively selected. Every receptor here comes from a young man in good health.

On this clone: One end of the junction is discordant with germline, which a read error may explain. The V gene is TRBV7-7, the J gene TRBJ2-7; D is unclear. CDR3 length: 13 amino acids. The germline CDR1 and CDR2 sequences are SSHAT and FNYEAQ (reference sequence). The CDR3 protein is CASSYPGSYEQYF. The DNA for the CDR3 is TGTGCTAGCAGCTACCCCGGTTCCTACGAGCAGTACTTC.

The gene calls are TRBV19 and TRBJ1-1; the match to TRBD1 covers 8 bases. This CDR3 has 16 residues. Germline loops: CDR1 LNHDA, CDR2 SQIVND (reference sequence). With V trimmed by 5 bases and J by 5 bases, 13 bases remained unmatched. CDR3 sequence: CASSSPGGQGRTEAFF. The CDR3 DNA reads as TGTGCCAGTAGTTCCCCGGGTGGACAGGGAAGAACTGAAGCTTTCTTT. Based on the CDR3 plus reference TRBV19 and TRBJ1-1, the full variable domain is DGGITQSPKYLFRKEGQNVTLSCEQNLNHDAMYWYRQDPGQGLRLIYYSQIVNDFQKGDIAEGYSVSREKKESFPLTVTSAQKNPTAFYLCASSSPGGQGRTEAFFGQGTRLTVV.

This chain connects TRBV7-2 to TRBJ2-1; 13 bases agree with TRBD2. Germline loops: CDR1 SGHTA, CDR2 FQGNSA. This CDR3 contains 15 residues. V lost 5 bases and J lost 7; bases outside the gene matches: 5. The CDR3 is CASSPGTSGVNEQFF. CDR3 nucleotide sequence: TGTGCCAGCAGCCCCGGGACTAGCGGGGTAAATGAGCAGTTCTTC.

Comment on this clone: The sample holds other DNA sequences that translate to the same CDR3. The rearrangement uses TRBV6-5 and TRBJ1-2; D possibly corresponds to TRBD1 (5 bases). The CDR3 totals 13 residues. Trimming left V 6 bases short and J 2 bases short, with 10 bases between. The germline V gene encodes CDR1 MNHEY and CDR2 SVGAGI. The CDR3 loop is CASSRGPNYGYTF. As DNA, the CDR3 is TGTGCCAGCAGCCGGGGACCGAACTATGGCTACACCTTC.

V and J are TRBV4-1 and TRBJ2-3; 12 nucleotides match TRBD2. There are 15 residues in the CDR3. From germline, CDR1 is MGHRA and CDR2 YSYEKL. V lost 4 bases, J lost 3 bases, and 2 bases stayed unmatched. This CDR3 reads CASSRLAGVTDTQYF. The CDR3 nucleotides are TGCGCCAGCAGCCGACTAGCGGGAGTGACAGATACGCAGTATTTT.

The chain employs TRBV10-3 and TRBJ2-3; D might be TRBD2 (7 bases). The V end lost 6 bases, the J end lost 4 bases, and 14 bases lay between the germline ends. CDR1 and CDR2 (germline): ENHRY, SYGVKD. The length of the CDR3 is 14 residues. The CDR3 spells CAIRGGGTADTQYF. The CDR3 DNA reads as TGTGCCATCAGGGGAGGGGGGACTGCAGATACGCAGTATTTT.

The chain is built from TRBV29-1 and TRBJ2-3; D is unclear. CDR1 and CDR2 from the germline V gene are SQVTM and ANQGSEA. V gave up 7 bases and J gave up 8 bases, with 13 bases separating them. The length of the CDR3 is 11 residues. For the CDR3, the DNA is TGCAGCGACCGACTCCTGGGTACGCAGTATTTT. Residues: CSDRLLGTQYF.

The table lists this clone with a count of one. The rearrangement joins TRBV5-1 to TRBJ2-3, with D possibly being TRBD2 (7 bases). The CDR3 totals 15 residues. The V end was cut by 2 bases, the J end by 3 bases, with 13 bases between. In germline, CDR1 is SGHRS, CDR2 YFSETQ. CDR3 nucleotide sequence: TGCGCCAGCAGCTTCCGAGGGGGAGGGACAGATACGCAGTATTTT. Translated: CASSFRGGGTDTQYF.

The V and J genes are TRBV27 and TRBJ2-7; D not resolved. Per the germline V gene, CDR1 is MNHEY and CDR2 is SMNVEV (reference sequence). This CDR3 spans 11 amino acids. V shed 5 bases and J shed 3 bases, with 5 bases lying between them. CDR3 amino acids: CASSPHYEQYF. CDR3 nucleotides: TGTGCCAGCAGTCCGCACTACGAGCAGTACTTC.

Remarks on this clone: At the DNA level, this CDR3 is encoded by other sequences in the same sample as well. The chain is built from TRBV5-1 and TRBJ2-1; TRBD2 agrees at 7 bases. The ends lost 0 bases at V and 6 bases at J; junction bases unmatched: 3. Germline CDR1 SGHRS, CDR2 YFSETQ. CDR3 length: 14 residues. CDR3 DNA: TGCGCCAGCAGCTTGGACGGGGGGTCCAATGAGCAGTTCTTC. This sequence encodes CASSLDGGSNEQFF.

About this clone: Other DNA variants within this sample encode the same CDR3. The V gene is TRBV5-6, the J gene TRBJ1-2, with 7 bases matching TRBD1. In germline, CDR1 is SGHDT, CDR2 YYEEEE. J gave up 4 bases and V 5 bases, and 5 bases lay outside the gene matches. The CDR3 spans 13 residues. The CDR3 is CASRRDSSYGYTF. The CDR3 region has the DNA TGTGCCAGCAGAAGGGACAGCTCCTATGGCTACACCTTC.

Here the CDR3 reads CSVEQRLASNEQFF. CDR3 bases: TGCAGCGTTGAACAACGCCTAGCCAGCAATGAGCAGTTCTTC. J is TRBJ2-1 and V is TRBV29-1, with D possibly matching TRBD2 (5 bases). V was pared by 2 bases and J by 6 bases, with 14 bases between. Germline V CDR1 and CDR2: SQVTM, ANQGSEA. The CDR3 length is 14 residues.

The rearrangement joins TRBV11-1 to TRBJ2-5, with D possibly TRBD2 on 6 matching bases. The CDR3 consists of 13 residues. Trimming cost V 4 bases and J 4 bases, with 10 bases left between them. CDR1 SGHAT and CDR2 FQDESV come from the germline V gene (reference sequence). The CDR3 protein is CASSSGLAETQYF. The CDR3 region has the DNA TGTGCCAGCAGCTCGGGACTGGCAGAGACCCAGTACTTC.

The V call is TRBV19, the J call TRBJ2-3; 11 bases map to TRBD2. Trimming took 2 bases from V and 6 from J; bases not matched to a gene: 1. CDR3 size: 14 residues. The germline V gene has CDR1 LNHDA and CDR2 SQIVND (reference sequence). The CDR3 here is CASSITSGSDTQYF. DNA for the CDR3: TGTGCCAGTAGTATAACTAGCGGGAGTGATACGCAGTATTTT.

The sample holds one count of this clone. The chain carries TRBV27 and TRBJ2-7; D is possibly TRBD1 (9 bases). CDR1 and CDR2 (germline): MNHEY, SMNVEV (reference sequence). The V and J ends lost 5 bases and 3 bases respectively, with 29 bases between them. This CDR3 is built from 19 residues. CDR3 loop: CASSPPGQGIAGQFYEQYF. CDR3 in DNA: TGTGCCAGCAGTCCTCCGGGACAGGGAATAGCGGGACAATTCTACGAGCAGTACTTC.

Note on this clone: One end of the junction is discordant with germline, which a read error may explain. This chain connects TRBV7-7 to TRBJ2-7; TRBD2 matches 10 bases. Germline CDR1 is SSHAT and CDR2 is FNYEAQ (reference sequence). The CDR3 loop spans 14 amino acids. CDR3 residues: CASSTGLAIDEQYF. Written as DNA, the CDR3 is TGTGCTAGCAGCACGGGACTAGCGATCGACGAGCAGTACTTC.

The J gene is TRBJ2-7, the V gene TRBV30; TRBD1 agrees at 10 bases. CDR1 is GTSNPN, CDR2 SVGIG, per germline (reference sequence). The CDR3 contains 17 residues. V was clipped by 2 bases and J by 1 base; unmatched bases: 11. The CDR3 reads CAWSTGTGATSSYEQYF. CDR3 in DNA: TGTGCCTGGAGTACCGGGACAGGGGCCACCTCTTCCTACGAGCAGTACTTC.

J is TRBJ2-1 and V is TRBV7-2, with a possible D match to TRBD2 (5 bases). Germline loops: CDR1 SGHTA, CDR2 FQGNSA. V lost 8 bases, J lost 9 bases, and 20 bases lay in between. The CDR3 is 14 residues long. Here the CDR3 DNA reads TGTGCCAGCTCCGAGGGCCCCTCCGAGGTTGAGCAGTTCTTC. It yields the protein CASSEGPSEVEQFF.

The CDR3 reads CASSQELAGEAGELFF. The CDR3 bases are TGCGCCAGCAGCCAAGAACTAGCGGGAGAAGCCGGGGAGCTGTTTTTT. The chain uses TRBV4-3 and TRBJ2-2, with TRBD2 matching over 11 bases. Trimming at V came to 0 bases and at J to 6 bases, leaving 3 bases not matched to a gene. Looked up from germline, CDR1 is LGHNA and CDR2 is YSLEER. The CDR3 covers 16 residues.

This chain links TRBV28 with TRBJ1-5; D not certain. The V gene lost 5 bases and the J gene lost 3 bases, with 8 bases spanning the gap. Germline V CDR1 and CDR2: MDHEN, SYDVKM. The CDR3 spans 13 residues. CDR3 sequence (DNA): TGTGCCAGCAGTCCCTACCCCAATCAGCCCCAGCATTTT. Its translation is CASSPYPNQPQHF.

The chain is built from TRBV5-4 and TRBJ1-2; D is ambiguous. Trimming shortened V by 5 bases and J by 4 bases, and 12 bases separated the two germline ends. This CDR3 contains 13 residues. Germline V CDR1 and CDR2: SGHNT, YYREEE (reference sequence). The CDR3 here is CASRLWGTYGYTF. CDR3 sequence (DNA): TGTGCCAGCAGGCTGTGGGGTACCTATGGCTACACCTTC.

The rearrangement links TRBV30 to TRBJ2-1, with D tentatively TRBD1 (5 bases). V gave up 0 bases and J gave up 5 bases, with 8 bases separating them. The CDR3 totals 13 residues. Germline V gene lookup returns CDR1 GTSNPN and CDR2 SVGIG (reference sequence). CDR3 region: CAWSVDRNNEQFF. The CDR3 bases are TGTGCCTGGAGTGTAGACAGAAACAATGAGCAGTTCTTC.

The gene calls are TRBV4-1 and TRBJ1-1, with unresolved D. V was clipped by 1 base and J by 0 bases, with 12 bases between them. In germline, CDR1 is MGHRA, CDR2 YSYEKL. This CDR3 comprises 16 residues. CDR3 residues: CASSQVGAFMNTEAFF. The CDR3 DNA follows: TGCGCCAGCAGCCAAGTTGGAGCATTCATGAACACTGAAGCTTTCTTT.

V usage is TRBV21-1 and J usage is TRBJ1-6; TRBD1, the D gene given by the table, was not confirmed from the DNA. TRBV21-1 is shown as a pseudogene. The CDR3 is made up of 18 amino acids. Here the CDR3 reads CASGNSGTPSSYNSPLHF. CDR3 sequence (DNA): TGTGCCAGTGGAAATTCCGGGACACCGAGCTCCTATAATTCACCCCTCCACTTT.

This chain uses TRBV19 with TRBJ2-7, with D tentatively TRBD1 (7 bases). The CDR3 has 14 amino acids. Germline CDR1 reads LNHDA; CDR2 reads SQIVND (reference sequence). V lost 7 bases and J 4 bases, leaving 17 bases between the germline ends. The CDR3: CASTSQGGRYEQYF. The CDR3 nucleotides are TGTGCCAGTACCTCCCAGGGGGGCCGTTACGAGCAGTACTTC. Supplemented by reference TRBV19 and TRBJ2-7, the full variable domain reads DGGITQSPKYLFRKEGQNVTLSCEQNLNHDAMYWYRQDPGQGLRLIYYSQIVNDFQKGDIAEGYSVSREKKESFPLTVTSAQKNPTAFYLCASTSQGGRYEQYFGPGTRLTVT.

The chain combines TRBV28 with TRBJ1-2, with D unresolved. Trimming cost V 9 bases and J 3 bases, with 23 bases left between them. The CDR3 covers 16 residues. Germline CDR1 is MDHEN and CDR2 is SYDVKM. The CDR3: CARLRRTREEDYGYTF. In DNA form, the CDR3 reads TGTGCCAGATTGCGTAGGACTCGGGAAGAGGACTATGGCTACACCTTC.

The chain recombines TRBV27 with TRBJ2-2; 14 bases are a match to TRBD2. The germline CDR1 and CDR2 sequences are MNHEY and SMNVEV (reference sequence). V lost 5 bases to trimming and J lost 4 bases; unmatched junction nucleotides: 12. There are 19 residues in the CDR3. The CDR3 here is CASSRLGLAGARVTGELFF. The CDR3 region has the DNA TGTGCCAGCAGTCGCCTGGGACTAGCGGGAGCCAGGGTCACCGGGGAGCTGTTTTTT.

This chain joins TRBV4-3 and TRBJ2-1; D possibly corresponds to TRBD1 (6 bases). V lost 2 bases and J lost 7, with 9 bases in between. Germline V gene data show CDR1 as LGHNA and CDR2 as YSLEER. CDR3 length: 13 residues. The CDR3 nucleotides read TGCGCCAGCAGCCAACGAAGGGGGAATGAGCAGTTCTTC. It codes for CASSQRRGNEQFF.

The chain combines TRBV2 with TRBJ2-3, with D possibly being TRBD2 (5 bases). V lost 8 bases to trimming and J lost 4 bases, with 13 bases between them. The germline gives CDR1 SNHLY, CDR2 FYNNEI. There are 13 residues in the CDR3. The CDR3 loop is CASGRRDPDTQYF. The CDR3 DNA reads TGTGCCAGCGGTAGACGGGATCCAGATACGCAGTATTTT.

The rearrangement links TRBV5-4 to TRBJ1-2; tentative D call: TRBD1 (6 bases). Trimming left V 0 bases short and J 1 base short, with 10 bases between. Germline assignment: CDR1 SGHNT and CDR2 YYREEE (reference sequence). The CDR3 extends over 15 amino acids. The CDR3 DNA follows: TGTGCCAGCAGCTTGGCAGGGACAAGTAACTATGGCTACACCTTC. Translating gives CASSLAGTSNYGYTF.